A single sample gave rise to the 19 T cell receptor beta chains below, sequenced in a study of shared clonotypes between healthy human individuals. Naive CD8 cells comprised CD45RO-negative, CCR7-positively selected cells, excluding terminally differentiated effector memory CD45RA+ cells. TCRdb's copy holds only in-frame clones and misses some; the assay was immunoSEQ multiplex PCR. The sample contains about 1,900,000 clones, about 94% of which appear only once. The sequencing sample was made of naive CD8+ T cells sorted from blood. The receptors stem from a man in his late teens or twenties in good health.

This clone was detected once. This chain connects TRBV6-5 to TRBJ2-1; no clear D gene. Germline CDR1 and CDR2: MNHEY and SVGAGI. V lost 7 bases and J lost 7, with 17 bases in between. This CDR3 has 14 residues. The DNA of the CDR3 is TGTGCCAGCACCCCCAACTTTGGATGGAATGAGCAGTTCTTC. Its translation is CASTPNFGWNEQFF.

This rearrangement joins TRBV7-6 to TRBJ2-3; D call uncertain. The ends were cut back, 5 bases at V and 1 base at J, with 10 bases in the middle. Per the germline V gene, CDR1 is SGHVS and CDR2 is FNYEAQ. The CDR3 is 14 amino acids. The CDR3, as DNA: TGTGCCAGCAGCCCATCCTGGGGCACAGATACGCAGTATTTT. This translates into CASSPSWGTDTQYF.

The count of this clone is one. The chain combines TRBV6-1 with TRBJ1-2; D remains unclear. Per germline, CDR1 MNHNS and CDR2 SASEGT. V shed 2 bases and J shed 4 bases, with 8 bases lying between them. The length of the CDR3 is 13 residues. The CDR3 protein is CASSERGFYGYTF. The CDR3 DNA follows: TGTGCCAGCAGTGAACGTGGGTTCTATGGCTACACCTTC.

A single count supports this clone. The V call is TRBV2, the J call TRBJ2-5, with 8 bases aligning to TRBD1. Per the germline V gene, CDR1 is SNHLY and CDR2 is FYNNEI. V lost 1 base and J lost 5; bases outside the gene matches: 18. The CDR3 loop spans 19 amino acids. The CDR3 region has the DNA TGTGCCAGCAGTGAAGGGGGCAGGGGGCAAAATCTAGGCTGGGAGACCCAGTACTTC. This translates into CASSEGGRGQNLGWETQYF.

The rearrangement uses TRBV30 and TRBJ1-2; D ambiguous. The CDR3 runs 13 residues. Deletions cut 3 bases from V and 4 bases from J, with 12 bases between. Germline CDR1 GTSNPN, CDR2 SVGIG (reference sequence). The CDR3 nucleotides read TGTGCCTGGAGCCCGGCCCTTTCCTATGGCTACACCTTC. Residues: CAWSPALSYGYTF.

This sequence joins TRBV2 and TRBJ2-7; 7 bases align to TRBD1. The CDR3 contains 18 residues. The germline V gene has CDR1 SNHLY and CDR2 FYNNEI. V trimming: 2 bases; J trimming: 2 bases; junction bases outside the gene matches: 15. The CDR3 here is CASSESGGLRDRAYEQYF. CDR3 in DNA: TGTGCCAGCAGTGAAAGTGGCGGTCTGCGCGACAGGGCCTACGAGCAGTACTTC.

The CDR3 is CASSSETITDTQYF. CDR3 DNA sequence: TGCGCCAGCAGCTCGGAAACAATCACAGATACGCAGTATTTT. This sequence joins TRBV5-1 and TRBJ2-3; D is uncertain. The V gene lost 3 bases and the J gene lost 2 bases, with 10 bases spanning the gap. Germline V lookup: CDR1 SGHRS, CDR2 YFSETQ. The CDR3 is 14 amino acids.

This chain uses TRBV10-1 with TRBJ1-5; D might be TRBD1 (5 bases). Germline V gene lookup returns CDR1 WNHNN and CDR2 SYGVQD (reference sequence). This CDR3 has 13 residues. Trimming stripped 9 bases from V and 0 bases from J, with 9 bases between. The CDR3 reads CARGGYSNQPQHF. CDR3 coding DNA: TGCGCCAGGGGGGGGTATAGCAATCAGCCCCAGCATTTT.

The rearrangement joins TRBV6-5 to TRBJ1-2; TRBD1 is a possible D gene (5 bases). V was cut by 1 base and J by 3 bases, with 9 bases left in between. Germline V gene lookup returns CDR1 MNHEY and CDR2 SVGAGI. The CDR3 has 14 residues. The CDR3 here is CASSYYDSHYGYTF. CDR3 coding DNA: TGTGCCAGCAGTTACTACGACAGCCACTATGGCTACACCTTC.

J is TRBJ2-7 and V is TRBV6-5, with D perhaps TRBD1 or TRBD2 (5 bases each). The V end was cut by 3 bases, the J end by 3 bases, with 15 bases between. CDR1 and CDR2 (germline): MNHEY, SVGAGI. The CDR3 loop spans 15 amino acids. CDR3 residues: CASSYPPGPIYEQYF. The CDR3, as DNA: TGTGCCAGCAGTTATCCCCCGGGACCCATCTACGAGCAGTACTTC.

A remark on this clone: Other nucleotide sequences in the sample specify the same CDR3. This chain uses TRBV9 with TRBJ1-1; D uncertain. CDR3 size: 13 residues. Germline V gives CDR1 SGDLS, CDR2 YYNGEE. V lost 0 bases to trimming and J lost 5 bases, with 8 bases between them. The DNA for the CDR3 is TGTGCCAGCAGCGTAGGGTCAGGTACTGAAGCTTTCTTT. Translation: CASSVGSGTEAFF.

The gene calls are TRBV19 and TRBJ2-7; the match to TRBD1 covers 9 bases. The ends lost 7 bases at V and 2 bases at J; junction bases unmatched: 6. The germline gives CDR1 LNHDA, CDR2 SQIVND (reference sequence). The CDR3 extends over 14 amino acids. CDR3 coding DNA: TGTGCCAGTACCGGTGGACAGGGGCCCTACGAGCAGTACTTC. Translated, it gives CASTGGQGPYEQYF.

The J gene is TRBJ2-7, the V gene TRBV5-1, with 8 nucleotides matching TRBD2. Per the germline V gene, CDR1 is SGHRS and CDR2 is YFSETQ. There are 18 residues in the CDR3. J was trimmed by 0 bases and V by 6 bases; bases with no gene match: 17. CDR3 sequence: CASNPGTLAGSPSYEQYF. The CDR3 nucleotides read TGCGCCAGCAACCCCGGGACCTTAGCGGGGTCCCCCTCCTACGAGCAGTACTTC.

V gene TRBV7-8 combines with J gene TRBJ1-1; D possibly corresponds to TRBD1 (5 bases). The ends were cut back, 4 bases at V and 1 base at J, with 13 bases in the middle. Germline V gives CDR1 SGHVS, CDR2 FQNEAQ. CDR3 length equals 15 residues. The CDR3 DNA is TGTGCCAGCAGCTGGGGATCGACAGAGAACACTGAAGCTTTCTTT. This codes for CASSWGSTENTEAFF. The complete variable domain, with remaining parts taken from reference TRBV7-8 and TRBJ1-1, reads GAGVSQSPRYKVAKRGQDVALRCDPISGHVSLFWYQQALGQGPEFLTYFQNEAQLDKSGLPSDRFFAERPEGSVSTLKIQRTQQEDSAVYLCASSWGSTENTEAFFGQGTRLTVV.

The chain has TRBV4-1 and TRBJ1-1, with a weak D call TRBD1 (6 bases). CDR3 length: 16 amino acids. Germline V lookup: CDR1 MGHRA, CDR2 YSYEKL. Trimming took 1 base from V and 0 from J, leaving 12 bases between them. CDR3 amino acids: CASSQAGQTMNTEAFF. DNA of the CDR3: TGCGCCAGCAGCCAAGCGGGACAAACCATGAACACTGAAGCTTTCTTT.

V gene TRBV7-2 combines with J gene TRBJ2-3; 10 positions match TRBD2. The CDR3 sequence is 18 residues long. The germline V gene has CDR1 SGHTA and CDR2 FQGNSA. With V trimmed by 4 bases and J by 6 bases, 16 bases remained unmatched. The DNA for the CDR3 is TGTGCCAGCAGCTCCCCTAGCGGGAGATTTATCGCTGGGGATACGCAGTATTTT. Protein: CASSSPSGRFIAGDTQYF.

The CDR3 DNA follows: TGTGCCAGCAGTTTTTCCTTTGGAGATGCGGGTTCCGGAAAACTGTTTTTT. Amino acid sequence: CASSFSFGDAGSGKLFF. The V call is TRBV27, the J call TRBJ1-4, with D unresolved. Germline values: CDR1 MNHEY, CDR2 SMNVEV (reference sequence). Trimming removed 3 bases from V and 10 bases from J, with 24 bases in between. This CDR3 comprises 17 residues.

J is TRBJ1-4 and V is TRBV28; 8 nucleotides agree with TRBD1. Germline lookup yields CDR1 MDHEN and CDR2 SYDVKM. Germline trimming cut 3 bases from V and 5 bases from J; bases unmatched to any gene: 5. The CDR3 loop spans 15 amino acids. The CDR3 sequence: CASSFLRQGNEKLFF. The CDR3, as DNA: TGTGCCAGCAGTTTCTTGAGACAGGGGAATGAAAAACTGTTTTTT.

The V gene is TRBV28, the J gene TRBJ1-4; a possible D gene is TRBD1 (5 bases). This CDR3 is 14 amino acids long. V was trimmed by 2 bases and J by 8 bases, leaving 12 bases between them. Looked up from germline, CDR1 is MDHEN and CDR2 is SYDVKM. The CDR3 bases are TGTGCCAGCAGTTTAACGGGGGAAGGGGAAAAACTGTTTTTT. It translates to CASSLTGEGEKLFF.